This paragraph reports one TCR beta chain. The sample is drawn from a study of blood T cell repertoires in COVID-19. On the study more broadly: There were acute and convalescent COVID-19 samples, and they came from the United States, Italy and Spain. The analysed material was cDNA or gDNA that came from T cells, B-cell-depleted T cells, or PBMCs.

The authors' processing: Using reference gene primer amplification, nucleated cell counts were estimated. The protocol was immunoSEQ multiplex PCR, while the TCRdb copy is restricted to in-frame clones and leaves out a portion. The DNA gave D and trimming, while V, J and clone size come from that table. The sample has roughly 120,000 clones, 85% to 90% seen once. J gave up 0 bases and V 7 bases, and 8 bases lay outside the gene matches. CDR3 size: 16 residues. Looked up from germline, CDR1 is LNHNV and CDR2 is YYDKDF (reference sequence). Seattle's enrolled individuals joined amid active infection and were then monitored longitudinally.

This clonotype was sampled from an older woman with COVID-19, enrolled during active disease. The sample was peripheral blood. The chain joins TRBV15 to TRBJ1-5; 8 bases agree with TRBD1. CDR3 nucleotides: TGTGCCACCATCCAGTCTGGGACAGGTAGCAATCAGCCCCAGCATTTT. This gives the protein CATIQSGTGSNQPQHF.